The next 17 T cell receptor beta chains were all read from a single sample in a study of T cell responses to AZD1222 COVID-19 vaccine. Here immunoSEQ multiplex PCR was the method, and the copy in TCRdb shows in-frame clones only, minus some. Among around 84,000 clones, around 90% were seen once, and the ten largest hold approximately 1.5%. The material sequenced was peripheral blood, taken on day 0 of AZD1222 vaccination. These receptors originate from an adult in good health.

CDR3 in amino acids: CASLRSQNSYEQYF. The CDR3 DNA follows: TGTGCCAGCCTTCGGTCACAGAACTCCTACGAGCAGTACTTC. The J gene is TRBJ2-7, the V gene TRBV6-5, with D hard to call. Germline V lookup: CDR1 MNHEY, CDR2 SVGAGI. CDR3 size: 14 residues. V lost 8 bases, J lost 0 bases, and 14 bases lay in between.

The chain has TRBV15 and TRBJ2-1; TRBD2 aligns across 7 bases. Germline loops: CDR1 LNHNV, CDR2 YYDKDF (reference sequence). The CDR3 is 16 amino acids. The V gene end was trimmed by 2 bases and the J gene end by 10 bases; junction bases not matched to a gene: 14. The CDR3 DNA is TGTGCCACCAGCAGAACTACTAGCGTTGGGGGGAGGGAGCAGTTCTTC. Encoded protein: CATSRTTSVGGREQFF.

The chain links TRBV6-5 to TRBJ1-4; D is unresolved. CDR1 and CDR2 from the germline V gene are MNHEY and SVGAGI. The CDR3 consists of 16 residues. The germline V and J ends were trimmed by 2 bases and 0 bases, with 10 bases remaining between them. CDR3 residues: CASSYRPVATNEKLFF. CDR3 sequence (DNA): TGTGCCAGCAGTTACAGGCCGGTCGCAACTAATGAAAAACTGTTTTTT.

The chain has TRBV7-2 and TRBJ1-5, with 7 bases aligning to TRBD1. This CDR3 contains 14 residues. The trim removed 5 bases at V and 6 bases at J, leaving 7 bases unmatched. Germline CDR1 reads SGHTA; CDR2 reads FQGNSA. The CDR3: CASSTRQGGQPQHF. The CDR3, as DNA: TGTGCCAGCAGCACTCGACAGGGCGGTCAGCCCCAGCATTTT.

CDR3 in amino acids: CASSAGGASTDTQYF. The CDR3 DNA follows: TGTGCCAGCAGTGCCGGGGGGGCTAGCACAGATACGCAGTATTTT. V gene TRBV2 combines with J gene TRBJ2-3, with 8 bases that match TRBD2. The J segment lost 0 bases and the V segment lost 4 bases, leaving 3 bases of the junction unmatched. The CDR3 extends over 15 amino acids. Germline loops: CDR1 SNHLY, CDR2 FYNNEI. Complete variable domain (other parts from reference TRBV2 and TRBJ2-3): EPEVTQTPSHQVTQMGQEVILRCVPISNHLYFYWYRQILGQKVEFLVSFYNNEISEKSEIFDDQFSVERPDGSNFTLKIRSTKLEDSAMYFCASSAGGASTDTQYFGPGTRLTVL.

This rearrangement joins TRBV23-1 to TRBJ2-2; maybe TRBD2 (6 bases). TRBV23-1 is labeled an ORF, and its function is uncertain. V gave up 4 bases and J gave up 7 bases, with 10 bases separating them. The CDR3 sequence is 13 residues long. This chain's CDR3 is CASSRRACGELFF. The DNA for the CDR3 is TGCGCCAGCAGTCGGAGGGCTTGCGGGGAGCTGTTTTTT.

The chain couples TRBV6-2 or TRBV6-3 to TRBJ2-7, with TRBD2 matching 9 bases. The CDR3 spans 15 residues. Germline V CDR1 and CDR2: MNHEY, SVGEGT. With V trimmed by 3 bases and J by 6 bases, 9 bases remained unmatched. The CDR3, as DNA: TGTGCCAGCAGTTATACGACCGGCGGGGGGGGCGAGCAGTACTTC. This codes for CASSYTTGGGGEQYF.

In its sample, this clone was seen once. J is TRBJ2-3 and V is TRBV18; D is unresolved. Germline CDR1 is KGHSH and CDR2 is LQKENI. Trimming shortened V by 0 bases and J by 2 bases, and 3 bases separated the two germline ends. The CDR3 is 13 amino acids. The CDR3 DNA is TGTGCCAGCTCACCACCTGTCACAGATACGCAGTATTTT. Translated: CASSPPVTDTQYF.

The chain uses TRBV9 and TRBJ1-1; D is possibly TRBD1 (5 bases). Germline loops: CDR1 SGDLS, CDR2 YYNGEE. CDR3 length equals 13 residues. Trimming stripped 2 bases from V and 3 bases from J, with 8 bases between. CDR3 nucleotides: TGTGCCAGCAGCGTCCAGGGCGACACTGAAGCTTTCTTT. Translating it yields CASSVQGDTEAFF.

The V gene is TRBV3-1 (or the pseudogene TRBV3-2), the J gene TRBJ1-1; D gene uncertain. Trimming took off 1 base at V and 6 bases at J, with 15 bases between the two ends. Germline values: CDR1 LGHDT, CDR2 YNNKEL (reference sequence). CDR3 size: 15 residues. The CDR3 nucleotides are TGTGCCAGCAGCCAAGCCGCCTTGCGGTCGGCTGAAGCTTTCTTT. Translating it yields CASSQAALRSAEAFF.

The count of this clone is one. CDR3 region: CASRMGVFEKLFF. CDR3 nucleotides: TGTGCAAGTCGCATGGGAGTTTTCGAAAAACTGTTTTTT. The genes are TRBV12-2 and TRBJ1-4. TRBV12-2 is a known pseudogene. CDR3 size: 13 residues.

V and J are TRBV14 and TRBJ1-4; D is undetermined. This CDR3 region has 14 residues. The ends were cut back, 4 bases at V and 7 bases at J, with 13 bases in the middle. Germline V gives CDR1 SGHDN, CDR2 FVKESK. The DNA of the CDR3 is TGTGCCAGCAGCCTTCAAGGAGCGGGTGAAAAACTGTTTTTT. Amino acids: CASSLQGAGEKLFF.

The chain has TRBV6-5 and TRBJ2-5; D is ambiguous. The V end lost 8 bases, the J end lost 3 bases, and 16 bases lay between the germline ends. The length of the CDR3 is 14 residues. Germline values: CDR1 MNHEY, CDR2 SVGAGI. The CDR3 spells CASGSAPAKETQYF. The CDR3 DNA follows: TGTGCCAGCGGGTCAGCGCCTGCGAAAGAGACCCAGTACTTC.

V gene TRBV24-1 combines with J gene TRBJ1-5; no definite D call. Per the germline V gene, CDR1 is KGHDR and CDR2 is SFDVKD. The CDR3 is made up of 10 amino acids. V was trimmed by 12 bases and J by 0 bases, leaving 2 bases between them. CDR3 nucleotides: TGTGCCGATAGCAATCAGCCCCAGCATTTT. This encodes CADSNQPQHF.

The genes are TRBV7-2 and TRBJ2-1; 10 nucleotides match TRBD2. This CDR3 comprises 17 residues. V gave up 5 bases and J gave up 6 bases; unmatched junction bases: 13. CDR1 and CDR2 (germline): SGHTA, FQGNSA. The CDR3 nucleotides read TGTGCCAGCAGCCGTTCTAGGCTAGCGGGAGTTGGCAATGAGCAGTTCTTC. Its translation is CASSRSRLAGVGNEQFF.

The chain links TRBV10-3 to TRBJ2-1, with D possibly matching TRBD2 (6 bases). The CDR3 has 14 residues. The ends were cut back, 4 bases at V and 6 bases at J, with 13 bases in the middle. Germline CDR1 is ENHRY and CDR2 is SYGVKD. The CDR3 region is CAISAGTLGNEQFF. Here the CDR3 DNA reads TGTGCCATCAGTGCCGGGACTCTCGGCAATGAGCAGTTCTTC.

Only one count was recorded for this clone. The genes are TRBV11-2 and TRBJ2-2; D unclear. The CDR3 totals 14 residues. V was pared by 5 bases and J by 0 bases, with 7 bases between. From germline, CDR1 is SGHAT and CDR2 FQNNGV. The CDR3 spells CASSLLANTGELFF. Written as DNA, the CDR3 is TGTGCCAGCAGCCTCCTAGCGAACACCGGGGAGCTGTTTTTT. Full variable domain (remainder filled in from reference TRBV11-2 and TRBJ2-2): EAGVAQSPRYKIIEKRQSVAFWCNPISGHATLYWYQQILGQGPKLLIQFQNNGVVDDSQLPKDRFSAERLKGVDSTLKIQPAKLEDSAVYLCASSLLANTGELFFGEGSRLTVL.